Listed here is a single T cell receptor (beta chain). Its antigen is not known. The record originates from a study of CD8 T cells in ankylosing spondylitis. This CDR3 region has 16 residues. CDR1 and CDR2 (germline): SGHAT, FQNNGV. V was cut by 5 bases and J by 0 bases, with 11 bases left in between. One entry per CDR3 protein, called by TCRdb with MiXCR from the 5' RACE reads. The sample has hundreds of thousands of distinct CDR3 sequences; roughly a quarter are singletons. Study findings and constraints: What appeared characteristic of ankylosing spondylitis blood was a TCR beta motif of eight or nine highly homologous variants.

This chain links TRBV11-2 with TRBJ2-6, with D perhaps TRBD2 (5 bases). The source is a male donor with ankylosing spondylitis. Material for sequencing was blood, either unsorted or a sorted T cell fraction (not recorded which). The CDR3 region has the DNA TGTGCCAGCAGCCCGAGGGCCCGCTCTGGGGCCAACGTCCTGACTTTC. Its protein is CASSPRARSGANVLTF.